This is a list of T cell receptor beta chains from one sample in a study of T-cell reconstitution after alpha-beta-depleted transplantation in children. TCRdb analysed the PCR reads with MiXCR anew, one entry per CDR3 protein. The profile shows some 520,000 distinct CDR3 sequences, approximately 30% of them singletons. The sample in question was PBMCs from the stem cell graft donor, obtained from the stem cell graft. The receptors originated from a human donor who donated a stem cell graft to a child with aplastic anemia. CDR3s include the opening cysteine and the closing phenylalanine or tryptophan. The D gene is left open where the match is weak. Size values are once, few and many counts, or a class for expanded clones, and some rows have none.

j_gene,abundance,d_gene,v_gene,CDR3aa,CDR3nt
TRBJ2-1,NA,TRBD2,TRBV7-9,CASSLPGLGSYNEQFF,TGTGCCAGCAGCTTACCGGGACTAGGCTCCTACAATGAGCAGTTCTTC
TRBJ1-1,few,NA,TRBV15,CATSRDWENTEAFF,TGTGCCACCAGCAGAGATTGGGAGAACACTGAAGCTTTCTTT
TRBJ2-5,NA,TRBD2,TRBV7-2,CASSGLGAGGKGGQYF,TGTGCCAGCAGCGGCCTAGGAGCGGGAGGCAAGGGGGGCCAGTACTTC
TRBJ2-7,many,NA,TRBV12-3/TRBV12-4,CASSLGNEQYF,TGCGCCAGCAGCTTGGGAAACGAGCAGTACTTC
TRBJ2-1,few,NA,TRBV7-7,CASSLDGGAEQFF,TGTGCCAGCAGCTTAGATGGGGGAGCTGAGCAGTTCTTC
TRBJ1-5,NA,TRBD1,TRBV29-1,CSDGQGAINQPQHF,TGCAGCGATGGACAGGGGGCGATCAATCAGCCCCAGCATTTT
TRBJ2-5,NA,NA,TRBV7-2,CASSLGRLRQETQYF,TGTGCCAGCAGCTTGGGACGGCTACGTCAAGAGACCCAGTACTTC
TRBJ2-1,NA,NA,TRBV7-9,CASSLLGGTWGEQFF,TGTGCCAGCAGCTTATTGGGCGGGACATGGGGTGAGCAGTTCTTC
TRBJ1-5,NA,TRBD1,TRBV19,CASSTPGQYQPQHF,TGTGCCAGTAGTACACCGGGACAGTATCAGCCCCAGCATTTT
TRBJ1-2,many,TRBD1,TRBV29-1,CSVVRDSYGYTF,TGCAGCGTTGTGAGGGACAGCTATGGCTACACCTTC
TRBJ1-1,few,NA,TRBV29-1,CSVVSQGKSTEAFF,TGCAGCGTTGTTTCCCAGGGTAAAAGCACTGAAGCTTTCTTT
TRBJ2-2,NA,NA,TRBV5-1,CASSLEPTGNTGELFF,TGCGCCAGCAGCTTGGAGCCGACAGGGAACACCGGGGAGCTGTTTTTT
TRBJ2-3,NA,TRBD2,TRBV12-3/TRBV12-4,CASTRGGLADGGTQYF,TGTGCCAGCACTAGGGGGGGACTAGCGGATGGCGGTACGCAGTATTTT
TRBJ2-1,NA,NA,TRBV7-2,CASSVEAYNEQFF,TGTGCCAGCAGCGTGGAGGCTTACAATGAGCAGTTCTTC
TRBJ2-5,NA,TRBD2,TRBV20-1,CSARDLAAQETQYF,TGCAGTGCTAGAGATCTAGCGGCTCAAGAGACCCAGTACTTC
TRBJ2-3,few,TRBD2,TRBV5-1,CASSDLTSGSTDTQYF,TGCGCCAGCAGCGACCTGACTAGCGGAAGCACAGATACGCAGTATTTT
TRBJ2-5,NA,NA,TRBV5-1,CASSRDQGETQYF,TGCGCCAGCAGCCGGGACCAAGGAGAGACCCAGTACTTC
TRBJ2-7,few,NA,TRBV27,CASRDQVLGTYEQYF,TGTGCCAGCAGGGACCAGGTTCTAGGTACCTACGAGCAGTACTTC
TRBJ2-5,NA,NA,TRBV5-1,CASSLYTEEGLTQYF,TGCGCCAGCAGCTTGTACACGGAAGAGGGGTTGACCCAGTACTTC
TRBJ2-3,many,TRBD1,TRBV6-4,CASSGTGGDSADTQYF,TGTGCCAGCAGTGGGACAGGGGGAGACTCGGCAGATACGCAGTATTTT
TRBJ2-1,few,NA,TRBV20-1,CSAPGSGLRSYNEQFF,TGCAGTGCCCCTGGCTCCGGATTACGCTCCTACAATGAGCAGTTCTTC
TRBJ1-2,NA,NA,TRBV7-9,CASSLVEPANYGYTF,TGTGCCAGCAGCTTAGTGGAGCCTGCTAACTATGGCTACACCTTC
TRBJ2-2,NA,TRBD2,TRBV27,CASSSRLAGGGWELFF,TGTGCCAGCAGTTCCAGACTAGCGGGAGGAGGGTGGGAGCTGTTTTTT
TRBJ1-2,NA,TRBD1,TRBV20-1,CSAQETGGNYGYTF,TGCAGTGCCCAGGAGACAGGGGGGAACTATGGCTACACCTTC
TRBJ2-5,few,NA,TRBV28,CASSPHQETQYF,TGTGCCAGCAGTCCCCACCAAGAGACCCAGTACTTC
TRBJ1-2,few,NA,TRBV5-8,CASSLEHRAVGYTF,TGTGCCAGCAGCTTGGAGCACAGGGCCGTTGGCTACACCTTC
TRBJ1-2,NA,NA,TRBV7-9,CASSQDSPGYTF,TGTGCCAGCAGCCAGGACTCTCCCGGCTACACCTTC
TRBJ2-3,few,TRBD2,TRBV5-5,CASRRPGGFADTQYF,TGTGCCAGCAGAAGGCCGGGGGGGTTCGCAGATACGCAGTATTTT
TRBJ2-1,NA,NA,TRBV30,CAWSVGWEQFF,TGTGCCTGGAGTGTAGGGTGGGAGCAGTTCTTC
TRBJ2-2,few,NA,TRBV29-1,CSAKSGGSNTGELFF,TGCAGCGCCAAATCTGGCGGTTCGAACACCGGGGAGCTGTTTTTT
TRBJ1-2,NA,NA,TRBV4-3,CASSQEMGPSYGYTF,TGCGCCAGCAGCCAAGAAATGGGACCAAGCTATGGCTACACCTTC
TRBJ2-7,NA,NA,TRBV10-3,CAINPGTVTYEQYF,TGTGCCATCAACCCCGGTACAGTTACCTACGAGCAGTACTTC
TRBJ1-2,NA,NA,TRBV12-3/TRBV12-4,CASSMRVDYGYTF,TGTGCCAGCAGCATGCGGGTTGACTATGGCTACACCTTC
TRBJ2-1,few,TRBD2,TRBV29-1,CSVRTSVTFSYNEQFF,TGCAGCGTCCGGACTAGCGTAACTTTCTCCTACAATGAGCAGTTCTTC
TRBJ1-5,few,NA,TRBV7-2,CASSPEGTNNQPQHF,TGTGCCAGCAGCCCCGAGGGGACGAACAATCAGCCCCAGCATTTT
TRBJ1-2,NA,NA,TRBV27,CASSSPGSTNYGYTF,TGTGCCAGCAGTTCACCGGGATCTACTAACTATGGCTACACCTTC
TRBJ2-3,few,TRBD1,TRBV12-3/TRBV12-4,CASTPMTGKQYF,TGTGCCAGCACCCCTATGACAGGGAAACAATATTTT
TRBJ1-1,few,TRBD1,TRBV20-1,CSARVAQGLDTEAFF,TGCAGTGCTAGAGTCGCACAGGGGTTGGACACTGAAGCTTTCTTT
TRBJ1-1,few,NA,TRBV19,CASSIGQVEAFF,TGTGCCAGTAGTATAGGCCAGGTAGAAGCTTTCTTT
TRBJ1-5,NA,TRBD1,TRBV7-9,CASSGTGGESNQPQHF,TGTGCCAGCAGCGGGACAGGGGGCGAGAGCAATCAGCCCCAGCATTTT
TRBJ2-7,few,TRBD1,TRBV29-1,CSVGKVAGQGVDEQYF,TGCAGCGTTGGAAAGGTTGCGGGACAGGGCGTCGACGAGCAGTACTTC
TRBJ2-7,few,NA,TRBV20-1,CSARGVALLRSYEQYF,TGCAGTGCTAGAGGGGTAGCCCTATTAAGATCCTACGAGCAGTACTTC
TRBJ2-1,NA,NA,TRBV12-3/TRBV12-4,CASSFFLEGSYNEQFF,TGTGCCAGCAGTTTTTTCCTCGAGGGCTCCTACAATGAGCAGTTCTTC
TRBJ2-1,NA,NA,TRBV4-3,CASSQRLSGTYNEQFF,TGCGCCAGCAGCCAAAGATTATCGGGGACCTACAATGAGCAGTTCTTC
TRBJ1-2,few,TRBD1,TRBV5-1,CASSGGTGDGYTF,TGCGCCAGCAGCGGCGGGACAGGGGATGGCTACACCTTC
TRBJ2-2,NA,NA,TRBV7-2,CASRRDSPTGELFF,TGTGCCAGCAGGCGCGACTCGCCCACCGGGGAGCTGTTTTTT
TRBJ1-2,NA,NA,TRBV19,CASSMGLRGPDGYTF,TGTGCCAGTAGTATGGGTTTGCGGGGGCCGGATGGCTACACCTTC
TRBJ1-2,NA,NA,TRBV6-5,CASSNRNYGYTF,TGTGCCAGCAGTAACAGGAACTATGGCTACACCTTC
TRBJ1-1,NA,TRBD1,TRBV5-1,CASSFVGTDTEAFF,TGCGCCAGCAGCTTCGTCGGGACAGACACTGAAGCTTTCTTT
TRBJ2-5,NA,NA,TRBV27,CASTRTGWRTQYF,TGTGCCAGCACCCGAACGGGCTGGAGGACCCAGTACTTC
TRBJ2-1,few,NA,TRBV10-3,CAISESKRVTPNEQFF,TGTGCCATCAGTGAGAGCAAGCGGGTCACACCCAATGAGCAGTTCTTC
TRBJ2-3,NA,NA,TRBV7-8,CASSSGEEETDTQYF,TGTGCCAGCAGCTCGGGAGAGGAGGAGACAGATACGCAGTATTTT
TRBJ2-3,few,NA,TRBV15,CATTPGGDTQYF,TGTGCCACCACCCCCGGGGGAGATACGCAGTATTTT
TRBJ2-3,NA,NA,TRBV30,CAWSEDTQYF,TGTGCCTGGAGCGAAGATACGCAGTATTTT
TRBJ2-1,NA,NA,TRBV9,CASSVGDYEQFF,TGTGCCAGCAGCGTAGGGGATTATGAGCAGTTCTTC